Sequencing of this TCR beta chain was carried out in a study of early T cells in non-severe SARS-CoV-2 infection. TCRdb reanalysed the 5' RACE reads using MiXCR and keeps one entry per CDR3 protein. The sample carries 50,000 or so distinct CDR3 sequences, approximately 5.6% recorded once. V lost 5 bases and J 7 bases, leaving 15 bases between the germline ends. This CDR3 has 14 residues. Germline V CDR1 and CDR2: KGHSH, LQKENI. This clonotype came up many times. The J gene is TRBJ2-4, the V gene TRBV18; D is possibly TRBD2 (5 bases). Source material: whole blood. The sequence was collected from an adult who was a healthcare worker with PCR-confirmed SARS-CoV-2 infection or an uninfected control (not recorded which). The CDR3 DNA is TGTGCCAGCTCAGAATCCGGGAAAATGAACATTCAGTACTTC. Translation: CASSESGKMNIQYF. Using reference TRBV18 and TRBJ2-4 for the parts outside the CDR3, the full variable domain is NAGVMQNPRHLVRRRGQEARLRCSPMKGHSHVYWYRQLPEEGLKFMVYLQKENIIDESGMPKERFSAEFPKEGPSILRIQQVVRGDSAAYFCASSESGKMNIQYFGAGTRLSVL.